This TCR beta chain was retrieved from a study of T cells in localized non-small cell lung cancer (dated by TCRdb to 2020 to 2022). Context from the whole study: T cell repertoires of approximately 250 early-stage NSCLC patients were analyzed, with tumors being compared against uninvolved tumor-adjacent lungs. The cohort consisted of approximately 220 treatment-naive NSCLC patients whose localized lung tumors had been resected. NSCLC patients had a mean age of roughly 64 years, and approximately 140 were male and some 98 female. Beyond this particular receptor, the publication reports: Because multi-region tumor sequencing was not performed, intratumor heterogeneity could not be ruled out. Because the study design was exploratory, TCR variables were selected using unadjusted p-values without false-discovery rate correction. A median of roughly 58 of the top 100 tumor clones were detected in paired uninvolved adjacent lung, and 28 of these tumor clones were also found among the top 100 clones of the paired uninvolved adjacent lung. Longer overall survival was associated with higher T cell density in blood, whereas shorter survival was associated with higher clonality in adjacent lung. Uninvolved tumor-adjacent lung showed the highest T cell clonality, higher than tumor, which suggests more focused antigenic responses in the adjacent lung.

For this clone: Its antigen is unknown. No much larger clone exists at a distance of one base, and base qualities are not known.

The immunoSEQ Assay was used to sequence TCR beta CDR3 regions from DNA. Under the source paper's analysis protocol: To compute T cell density, TCR beta template counts were normalized to usable DNA, which was estimated by amplifying housekeeping genes. Using the preseqR package, richness was estimated by extrapolating to 120,000 templates for tissue samples and 400,000 templates for PBMC samples. Clonality was defined by subtracting Pielou's evenness from one. Tissue-enriched TCRs were identified by differential abundance testing using productive amino-acid clonotypes, minimum total count 5 and alpha 0.1. Repertoire overlap between compartments was quantified with the Jaccard Index and Morisita Overlap Index. TCR beta CDR3s were clustered by GLIPH together with public tetramer-defined viral CDR3s, and at least three viral sequences plus V-gene enrichment were required for viral motifs. TCRdb carries this immuneACCESS record with in-frame sequences only. Its versions omit some clonotypes, under half of them owing to an unresolved V gene in the studies checked, with the rest unexplained. Clonal size and the V and J genes are those of that table, whereas D and trimming came from the DNA. Present in this sample are 30,000 to 35,000 clones, less than 90% of which were seen just once. The top ten hold around 2.9% of the sample.

The cysteine opens and the phenylalanine closes a CDR3 of 17 amino acids. Only the CDR3 DNA stays, 51 bases, in frame from base 1. Trimming takes 0 bases off V and 7 bases off J; junction bases not matched to a gene: 11. CDR1 SGHDN and CDR2 FVKESK are derived from the germline V gene. At diagnosis, tumor, uninvolved tumor-adjacent lung and peripheral blood were collected and then preserved as a mix of FFPE and fresh-frozen material. For TCR repertoire profiling, the blood samples were analyzed as peripheral blood mononuclear cells. Material: peripheral blood, obtained before any cancer treatment. The sequence derives from a female donor of 60 years or more with stage I lung adenocarcinoma. The chain was built from TRBV14 and TRBJ2-5, with 10 central nucleotides matching TRBD1. The CDR3 protein: CASSQDLGTGASRTQYF. The DNA is as follows: TGTGCCAGCAGCCAAGATCTCGGGACAGGGGCTTCCCGGACCCAGTACTTC.